The TCR beta chain under discussion was sequenced for a study of T cells after yellow fever vaccination (dated by TCRdb to between 2018 and 2021). In the study overall: Libraries from fractions with low cell numbers were prepared with the SMART-Seq v4 Ultra Low Input RNA kit. To track T-cell clones before and after primary and booster YFV17D yellow fever vaccination, bulk TCR alpha and beta repertoires were sequenced longitudinally. Two healthy male donors made up the cohort, one aged 18 to 30 years and the other aged 30 to 40 years. Blood was collected at multiple timepoints before and after primary and secondary immunization, and bulk PBMC replicates and cell subsets were isolated. The study at large found these results: FACS-sorted repertoires could contain abundant contaminating clonotypes from the bulk population, so computational filtering was required. A small fraction of clonotypes appeared in both the CD4 and CD8 compartments, likely as a result of convergent recombination. The study included only two donors, which limits how far the findings can be generalized. The secondary T-cell response was found to be weaker but faster than the primary response, with a peak reached on day 5 rather than on day 15. Most clones expanded after primary vaccination (approximately 97% of CD4 and 70% to 90% of CD8) were re-detected after the booster, suggesting that broad memory maintenance occurred.

The CDR3 has 17 amino acids, counting the end cysteine and phenylalanine. Just CDR3 DNA is preserved here, 51 bases in frame from base 1. The junction shows trimming of 7 bases on V and 0 bases on J, plus 22 bases between the germline ends. The germline V gene supplies CDR1 SGHTA and CDR2 FQGTGA. In the paper's terms, the treatment or condition label means: live attenuated yellow fever vaccine strain. A standard Ficoll-Paque protocol was used to isolate PBMCs from peripheral blood. CD4 and CD8 T-cell fractions were isolated with Dynabeads CD4 and CD8 positive selection kits. TriZol was used to extract RNA from bulk PBMCs, from CD4 and CD8 fractions, and from dextramer-positive and dextramer-negative fractions. This clonotype occurred many times. Its antigen is currently not known. No quality values exist for individual bases; no much larger clone is one base distant. The run used an Illumina NovaSeq 6000. TCR cDNA was made using 5'RACE template switching, a step that added a universal primer site and unique molecular identifiers. Priming for cDNA synthesis came from both the TCR alpha and TCR beta constant segments. Library amplification used two PCR steps, and the second PCR step added sample barcodes and sequencing adapters. Sequencing of libraries was performed on Illumina HiSeq 2500 (2x100 bp) or NovaSeq (2x150 bp). Per the original workflow: Demultiplexing of reads and collapsing into UMI consensus sequences were performed with MIGEC, and V(D)J alignment was carried out with MiXCR. Using edgeR on replicate PBMC samples, clonotypes were called vaccine-responding if FDR was below 0.01 and the log2 fold change was above 5 up to day 15. Each bulk clonotype received a CD4 or CD8 identity based on whether the sequenced CD4 or CD8 repertoire contained that clonotype at higher abundance. Starting from the raw public reads, TCRdb applied fastp trimming at Q25, assembled clones with MiXCR and retained in-frame beta chains. Each CDR3 protein gets just one entry, which takes the most common genes and DNA from the rows behind it. For this entry, the V and J calls and clone size follow TCRdb and not the study's own pipeline. For this sample there are 340,000 or so distinct CDR3 sequences; around 13% appear just once. The ten largest clones add up to 3.2% of the sample.

Source: CD4+ T cells sorted from PBMCs, taken 15 days after the yellow fever booster vaccination. Recombination linked TRBV7-3 to TRBJ2-7, with a weak D call of TRBD2 (5 bases match). The receptor was isolated from a young man who received the YFV17D yellow fever vaccine. At the DNA level, the sequence is TGTGCCAGCACCCAGGAGGTGGAGATTTCGAGCTCCTACGAGCAGTACTTC. It specifies CASTQEVEISSSYEQYF.